This T cell receptor (beta chain) was recorded in a study of shared clonotypes between healthy human individuals. Study-wide results and limits: Enrolling few donors narrowed the genetic and exposure-history diversity that was represented.

As defined, naive CD8 cells were CD45RO-negative and positively selected for CCR7, with terminally differentiated effector memory CD45RA+ cells excluded. Only Caucasian adults living in Nashville, Tennessee made up the donor group. The length of the CDR3 is 13 residues. The germline V gene encodes CDR1 MNHEY and CDR2 SMNVEV (reference sequence). V lost 6 bases and J 2 bases, leaving 11 bases between the germline ends. Clones were read by immunoSEQ multiplex PCR, and TCRdb kept only the in-frame ones, dropping some. The sample yields about 2.1 million clones, around 93% seen once. In regard to this clone: Its antigen is unidentified.

The clonotype comes from a man aged 18 to 35 in good health. Some clones in this sample may be carry-over from other donors' samples. Specimen: naive CD8+ T cells from PBMCs. V and J are TRBV27 and TRBJ2-7, with D unclear. The CDR3, as DNA: TGTGCCAGCAGCCCAGGAAACCCCTACGAGCAGTACTTC. This translates into CASSPGNPYEQYF.